This T cell receptor beta chain was obtained from a study of shared clonotypes between healthy human individuals (dated by TCRdb to the early 2020s). For context, the study as a whole: Two women and three men aged 18 to 49 years were included in the cohort. For each donor, CD4 naive and CD4 memory were each run on three plates, CD8 naive on two plates, and CD8 memory on one plate. Each donor's leukapheresis produced roughly between roughly 0.85 and 10 billion PBMCs. To increase sequencing depth and limit assay-specific biases, different laboratories used diverse techniques to prepare libraries and sequence TCR repertoires. To estimate repertoire size and how much clonotypes are shared between individuals, the study performed deep sequencing of blood TCR repertoires from roughly five healthy adults. Results and caveats for the whole study, not just this receptor: Approximately 4.8% of naive CD4, roughly 3.5% of naive CD8, approximately 2% of memory CD4, and about 0.4% of memory CD8 clonotypes were shared across a few donors. Clonotypes shared by all four sorted-subset donors showed higher generation probabilities than non-shared clonotypes. Pairwise subsampling led to the expectation that sequencing depth would affect the degree of clonotype sharing among donors. The genetic and exposure-history diversity represented was limited by the small number of donors. Rarefaction of sorted-subset datasets indicated incomplete sequencing despite the large sequencing depth. Sampling was restricted to blood, and TCR repertoires in tissues likely differ from the TCR repertoires found in blood. Estimated clonotype richness was generally larger for naive than for memory subsets.

TCR CDR3 regions were amplified from genomic DNA by multiplex PCR using the deep immunoSEQ assay. For each cell subset, the extracted genomic DNA was distributed evenly across all wells of several immunoSEQ 96-well plates, and each plate served as one replicate. Each replicate PCR for sorted subsets received roughly 0.2 ug genomic DNA, equal to about 30,000 T cell genomes. Purified libraries were quantified with a Qubit 3.0 fluorometer, sized on a Bioanalyzer 2100, and re-quantified with the KAPA Library Quantification kit. Every immunoSEQ 96-well plate was sequenced on a separate single-read 150-cycle Illumina NextSeq 550 flow cell. The original pipeline was this. The immunoSEQ output contained only junctional sequences without quality scores, so filtering could not match that applied to full-length reads. To assign V/J genes and CDR3, sequences were annotated against IMGT germline references using PyIR, a Python wrapper for IgBLAST v1.9. Reads were filtered out if the reads had weak V/J assignments (E-value above 1e-6), no CDR3, stop codons, out-of-frame junctions, or ambiguous translated residues. V3J clonotypes were defined by identical inferred V gene, J gene, and CDR3 amino acid sequence. To compute the percentage overlap between repertoires, the number of shared unique clonotypes was divided by the size of the smaller repertoire. RTK rarefaction, the Chao1 estimator, and Recon v2.1 estimates of unobserved clonotypes were used to assess repertoire richness. Generation probabilities for all TCRbeta clonotypes obtained by the gDNA method from four donors were computed using OLGA. TCRdb obtained this table from immuneACCESS and retained in-frame rearrangements with V and J assigned. These tables miss some clones; where compared with another copy, unresolved V genes account for less than half of the shortfall, and the remainder is unexplained. V, J and clone size were drawn from that table, and D and trimming were deduced from the DNA. Within this sample are about 2.1 million clones, with about 94% of them counted one time only. The leading ten clones occupy approximately 1.7% of the sample.

The germline V end is reduced by 6 bases and the J end by 0 bases; junction bases left unmatched: 5. CDR1 and CDR2, looked up from the germline V gene, are SQVTM and ANQGSEA. Taken from cysteine to phenylalanine, the CDR3 has 14 residues. Just the 42-base CDR3 DNA is kept, in frame starting at base 1. Comment on this clone: The clone's antigen remains unknown. No base-level quality is on record; no much larger clone is a single base apart. Other DNA sequences of this sample code for an identical CDR3.

CD8 naive samples were obtained by positive selection for CCR7 among CD45RO-negative cells, yielding a CD45RA+CCR7+ population from which TemRA cells were excluded. Healthy HIV-negative adults with no recently reported acute infections or vaccinations were included as donors. Every donor was a Caucasian adult living in Nashville, Tennessee, USA. Blood was obtained by leukapheresis, after which PBMCs were separated by Ficoll-Histopaque density gradient centrifugation and cryopreserved in liquid nitrogen vapor phase. Purity and quantity of every magnetically sorted T cell population were checked by analytical flow cytometry. Each sorted fraction had its genomic DNA isolated and then quantified by UV absorbance on a Nanodrop 2000c.

The receptor comes from a man in his late teens or twenties in good health. Some clones in this sample may be carry-over from other donors' samples. The sample taken for sequencing was naive CD8+ T cells from PBMCs. This specimen's cell subset or site label, per the study, means: CD45RA+CCR7+. The chain is encoded by TRBV29-1 joined to TRBJ2-7, and 10 bases in between align with TRBD2. At the DNA level, the sequence is TGCAGCGTGGAAACTAGCGGGGCCTCCTACGAGCAGTACTTC. Protein translation: CSVETSGASYEQYF.